This TCR beta chain was identified during a study of sequential checkpoint blockade in melanoma. Clones were read by immunoSEQ multiplex PCR, and TCRdb kept only the in-frame ones, dropping some. The table lists roughly 5,300 clones, roughly 28% of them singletons. V was clipped by 4 bases and J by 9 bases; unmatched bases: 9. The germline V gene encodes CDR1 MDHEN and CDR2 SYDVKM. The CDR3 loop spans 14 amino acids. Treatment defined: randomized to nivolumab then ipilimumab (arm A) or the reverse (arm B). The TCR sequence derives from a human donor with melanoma. The sample consisted of tumor tissue (inferred from file names), taken from a patient given nivolumab and ipilimumab in sequence. The chain has TRBV28 and TRBJ2-1, with 7 bases matching TRBD1. This chain's CDR3 is CASSSWDRGFEQFF. CDR3 DNA: TGTGCCAGCAGTTCCTGGGACAGAGGGTTTGAGCAGTTCTTC.